This T cell receptor (beta chain) was sequenced in a study of metastatic and nonmetastatic thyroid tumors. With MiXCR, TCRdb reprocessed the PCR reads. The sample shows 30,000 to 35,000 clones, about 17% of them seen only once. This clone was counted at least ten times. Nobody among the patients had been given any treatment before thyroid surgery. The source material was blood. The receptor was derived from a female donor with papillary thyroid cancer or a benign thyroid nodule (not recorded which). Some clones in this sample may be carry-over from other donors' samples.

The CDR3 nucleotides are TGTGCCAGTAGTGCCGCTTCTAGCGGGAGCTACGAGCAGTACTTC. Translated: CASSAASSGSYEQYF. This chain connects TRBV19 to TRBJ2-7; 10 bases are shared with TRBD2. The germline CDR1 and CDR2 sequences are LNHDA and SQIVND (reference sequence). This CDR3 contains 15 residues. V lost 5 bases to trimming and J lost 3 bases; unmatched junction nucleotides: 7.